The 23 T cell receptor beta chains below all came from one sample that was sequenced in a study of cytomegalovirus exposure and HLA in healthy donors. Clones were read by immunoSEQ multiplex PCR, and TCRdb kept only the in-frame ones, dropping some. This table holds about 200,000 clones, 86% found once. The sequencing input was PBMCs. These TCRs come from a woman aged 18-30 years in good health and CMV-seronegative.

This clone has only a few counts. The chain joins TRBV4-1 to TRBJ2-1, with D perhaps matching TRBD2 (7 bases). Germline loops: CDR1 MGHRA, CDR2 YSYEKL. The CDR3 runs 15 residues. V gave up 3 bases and J gave up 5 bases, with 14 bases separating them. CDR3 residues: CASSHGGLVNNEQFF. CDR3 DNA sequence: TGCGCCAGCAGCCACGGGGGGCTAGTGAACAATGAGCAGTTCTTC.

This clone was seen at least ten times. The chain couples TRBV30 to TRBJ2-7, with 7 bases that match TRBD2. The V segment lost 5 bases and the J segment 4 bases; nucleotides outside the gene matches: 11. This CDR3 spans 14 amino acids. Germline assignment: CDR1 GTSNPN and CDR2 SVGIG (reference sequence). The chain's CDR3 is CAWALPGGGYEQYF. The CDR3 DNA is TGTGCCTGGGCCCTCCCTGGGGGGGGATACGAGCAGTACTTC.

The sample holds a few counts of this clone. J is TRBJ1-2 and V is TRBV10-3; D ambiguous. In germline, CDR1 is ENHRY, CDR2 SYGVKD. The CDR3 contains 14 residues. V gave up 3 bases and J gave up 2 bases, with 10 bases separating them. DNA of the CDR3: TGTGCCATCAGTGACCGGGAGGTGAACTATGGCTACACCTTC. It codes for CAISDREVNYGYTF.

The rearrangement joins TRBV5-1 to TRBJ2-2; TRBD2 matches at 8 bases. The junction had 3 bases not matched to a gene; V was cut back by 2 bases and J by 3 bases. The CDR3 runs to 15 residues. Germline values: CDR1 SGHRS, CDR2 YFSETQ. The CDR3 DNA reads TGCGCCAGCAGCTTCCGGGGGGGTTACACCGGGGAGCTGTTTTTT. As protein: CASSFRGGYTGELFF.

This clone was seen more than once but under ten times. V gene TRBV2 combines with J gene TRBJ2-1; possibly TRBD1 for D (6 bases). This CDR3 region has 13 residues. The germline gives CDR1 SNHLY, CDR2 FYNNEI. V lost 9 bases and J 3 bases, leaving 12 bases between the germline ends. The CDR3 loop is CASFRGLYNEQFF. The CDR3 region has the DNA TGTGCCAGTTTCAGGGGCCTCTACAATGAGCAGTTCTTC.

The CDR3 coding sequence is TGCGCCAGCAGCCTCACGAGCTCTGGAAACACCATATATTTT. As protein: CASSLTSSGNTIYF. This chain connects TRBV4-1 to TRBJ1-3; D is undetermined. CDR3 length equals 14 residues. V lost 4 bases and J 0 bases, leaving 7 bases between the germline ends. The germline V gene has CDR1 MGHRA and CDR2 YSYEKL.

CDR3 sequence: CASSTGGENTEAFF. As DNA, the CDR3 is TGTGCCAGCTCCACAGGGGGCGAGAACACTGAAGCTTTCTTT. The chain carries TRBV18 and TRBJ1-1; 9 bases align to TRBD1. From germline, CDR1 is KGHSH and CDR2 LQKENI. The CDR3 sequence is 14 residues long. J was trimmed by 1 base and V by 6 bases; bases with no gene match: 3.

The DNA of the CDR3 is TGTGCCACCACCCTAGGTCTTAGTGCAGATACGCAGTATTTT. This codes for CATTLGLSADTQYF. V is TRBV15 and J is TRBJ2-3; D remains ambiguous. Trimming took off 7 bases at V and 4 bases at J, with 15 bases between the two ends. The CDR3 is made up of 14 amino acids. The germline V gene has CDR1 LNHNV and CDR2 YYDKDF (reference sequence).

The chain is built from TRBV18 and TRBJ1-2; 10 bases match TRBD1. Germline V gene sequence: CDR1 KGHSH, CDR2 LQKENI. V trimming: 6 bases; J trimming: 5 bases; junction bases outside the gene matches: 6. This CDR3 spans 14 amino acids. The CDR3 nucleotides are TGTGCCAGCTCCCCGGACAGGGGGTTGTATGGCTACACCTTC. Its translation is CASSPDRGLYGYTF.

This chain connects TRBV7-9 to TRBJ1-1; D call uncertain. Germline CDR1 reads SEHNR; CDR2 reads FQNEAQ (reference sequence). V was clipped by 5 bases and J by 4 bases, with 14 bases between them. This CDR3 has 14 amino acids. The CDR3 region has the DNA TGTGCCAGCAGCCGCCCCGGTTTAGCCACTGAAGCTTTCTTT. Protein sequence: CASSRPGLATEAFF.

The chain employs TRBV7-9 and TRBJ1-1; TRBD1 matches at 9 bases. Germline CDR1 SEHNR, CDR2 FQNEAQ (reference sequence). The V gene end was trimmed by 3 bases and the J gene end by 5 bases; junction bases not matched to a gene: 7. The CDR3 spans 15 residues. In DNA, the CDR3 is TGTGCCAGCAGCTTCCTAGACAGGGGGGGAACTGAAGCTTTCTTT. Translating it yields CASSFLDRGGTEAFF.

The chain combines TRBV6-1 with TRBJ1-2, with a tentative D call TRBD1 (5 bases). This CDR3 has 14 amino acids. Germline CDR1 reads MNHNS; CDR2 reads SASEGT. V was cut by 3 bases and J by 3 bases, with 11 bases left in between. The CDR3 protein is CASSEFRADYGYTF. CDR3 DNA sequence: TGTGCCAGCAGTGAGTTCAGGGCTGACTATGGCTACACCTTC.

The CDR3: CASSSLAGERLREQYF. The CDR3 coding sequence is TGTGCCAGCAGTTCCCTAGCGGGGGAGAGATTAAGGGAGCAGTACTTC. The chain is built from TRBV6-6 and TRBJ2-7; TRBD2 agrees at 10 bases. This CDR3 comprises 16 residues. J lost 7 bases, V lost 4 bases, and 13 bases had no gene match. Germline CDR1 is MNHNY and CDR2 is SVGAGI (reference sequence).

The chain combines TRBV6-5 with TRBJ2-7; D is perhaps TRBD1 (6 bases). Trimming left V 5 bases short and J 5 bases short, with 16 bases between. The CDR3 loop spans 14 amino acids. Germline assignment: CDR1 MNHEY and CDR2 SVGAGI. The chain's CDR3 is CASSPTPRGHEQYF. The CDR3 DNA sequence: TGTGCCAGCAGTCCTACACCCAGGGGCCACGAGCAGTACTTC.

The gene calls are TRBV7-8 and TRBJ1-2; 7 bases fit TRBD1. The CDR3 runs to 14 residues. The V gene's germline CDR1 is SGHVS and CDR2 FQNEAQ. V lost 3 bases to trimming and J lost 4 bases; unmatched junction nucleotides: 5. The CDR3 bases are TGTGCCAGCAGCTTCGCCGGGACAGTCTATGGCTACACCTTC. This codes for CASSFAGTVYGYTF. The variable domain in full, completed from reference TRBV7-8 and TRBJ1-2, reads GAGVSQSPRYKVAKRGQDVALRCDPISGHVSLFWYQQALGQGPEFLTYFQNEAQLDKSGLPSDRFFAERPEGSVSTLKIQRTQQEDSAVYLCASSFAGTVYGYTFGSGTRLTVV.

V is TRBV30 and J is TRBJ1-1; weak D call: TRBD1 (6 bases). The CDR3 sequence is 16 residues long. Germline V gene lookup returns CDR1 GTSNPN and CDR2 SVGIG (reference sequence). Trimming left V 2 bases short and J 1 base short, with 17 bases between. CDR3 DNA: TGTGCCTGGAGTCGAGTGAAGGGACACCCGAACACTGAAGCTTTCTTT. This codes for CAWSRVKGHPNTEAFF.

The rearrangement links TRBV5-1 to TRBJ1-2; no clear D gene. Germline V gene sequence: CDR1 SGHRS, CDR2 YFSETQ. This CDR3 is built from 13 residues. The germline V and J ends were trimmed by 5 bases and 2 bases, with 10 bases remaining between them. CDR3 in amino acids: CASSRGENYGYTF. The CDR3 bases are TGCGCCAGCAGTCGGGGAGAAAACTATGGCTACACCTTC.

The rearrangement uses TRBV11-2 and TRBJ2-1, with D maybe TRBD2 (6 bases). Looked up from germline, CDR1 is SGHAT and CDR2 is FQNNGV. V was pared by 0 bases and J by 10 bases, with 16 bases between. This CDR3 spans 15 amino acids. Here the CDR3 DNA reads TGTGCCAGCAGCTTAGAGGGTGGAGGGTTCAACGAGCAGTTCTTC. Encoded protein: CASSLEGGGFNEQFF.

The chain carries TRBV6-1 and TRBJ2-1; 9 bases align to TRBD2. CDR3 size: 14 residues. From germline, CDR1 is MNHNS and CDR2 SASEGT. V trimming: 6 bases; J trimming: 6 bases; junction bases outside the gene matches: 6. CDR3 bases: TGTGCCAGCAGGCCACCGGGACTAGCCAATGAGCAGTTCTTC. The encoded protein is CASRPPGLANEQFF.

The rearrangement uses TRBV29-1 and TRBJ2-7, with 7 nucleotides matching TRBD2. In germline, CDR1 is SQVTM, CDR2 ANQGSEA. The CDR3 runs to 13 residues. Losses at the gene ends were 7 bases for V and 5 bases for J; bases not matched to a gene: 11. CDR3 sequence (DNA): TGCAGCGCCTACGTAGGAGCGGGACACGAGCAGTACTTC. Protein: CSAYVGAGHEQYF.

The chain carries TRBV4-2 and TRBJ2-2, with 13 bases that match TRBD2. CDR3 length: 19 amino acids. The junction had 9 bases not matched to a gene; V was cut back by 0 bases and J by 5 bases. Germline V lookup: CDR1 LGHNA, CDR2 YNFKEQ. CDR3 coding DNA: TGTGCCAGCAGCCAAGAAATCACTAGCGGGAGGGCCAATACCGGGGAGCTGTTTTTT. Translation gives CASSQEITSGRANTGELFF.

The chain couples TRBV5-4 to TRBJ2-5; TRBD2 agrees at 13 bases. Germline CDR1 and CDR2: SGHNT and YYREEE (reference sequence). Trimming cost V 5 bases and J 5 bases; bases outside gene matches: 12. The CDR3 has 17 residues. CDR3 in amino acids: CASSPGTLAGGHETQYF. The CDR3 DNA sequence: TGTGCCAGCAGTCCCGGTACACTAGCGGGGGGGCACGAGACCCAGTACTTC.

The chain has TRBV14 and TRBJ1-1; TRBD1 matches 8 bases. Germline loops: CDR1 SGHDN, CDR2 FVKESK. The junction had 8 bases not matched to a gene; V was cut back by 0 bases and J by 5 bases. This CDR3 is built from 16 residues. In DNA form, the CDR3 reads TGTGCCAGCAGCCAAGAAATTCGCGACAGGGGAACTGAAGCTTTCTTT. The encoded protein is CASSQEIRDRGTEAFF.